The T cell receptor (beta chain) under discussion was sequenced for a study of cytomegalovirus exposure and HLA in healthy donors. In the PCR, 60 Vbeta and 13 Jbeta primers were used. Assay: immunoSEQ multiplex PCR; the TCRdb copy retains only in-frame clones and omits some. Recorded here are around 110,000 clones; the top ten clones represent approximately 6.8%. CDR1 and CDR2 from the germline V gene are LNHDA and SQIVND (reference sequence). The CDR3 contains 16 residues. The V end lost 3 bases, the J end lost 0 bases, and 12 bases lay between the germline ends. The V call is TRBV19, the J call TRBJ1-5; tentatively, D is TRBD1 (5 bases). The sequenced sample consisted of PBMCs. The TCR comes from a man aged 35 to 55 in good health and CMV-seropositive. The CDR3 sequence is CASSIATDYSNQPQHF. The CDR3 coding sequence is TGTGCCAGTAGTATCGCGACAGATTATAGCAATCAGCCCCAGCATTTT.